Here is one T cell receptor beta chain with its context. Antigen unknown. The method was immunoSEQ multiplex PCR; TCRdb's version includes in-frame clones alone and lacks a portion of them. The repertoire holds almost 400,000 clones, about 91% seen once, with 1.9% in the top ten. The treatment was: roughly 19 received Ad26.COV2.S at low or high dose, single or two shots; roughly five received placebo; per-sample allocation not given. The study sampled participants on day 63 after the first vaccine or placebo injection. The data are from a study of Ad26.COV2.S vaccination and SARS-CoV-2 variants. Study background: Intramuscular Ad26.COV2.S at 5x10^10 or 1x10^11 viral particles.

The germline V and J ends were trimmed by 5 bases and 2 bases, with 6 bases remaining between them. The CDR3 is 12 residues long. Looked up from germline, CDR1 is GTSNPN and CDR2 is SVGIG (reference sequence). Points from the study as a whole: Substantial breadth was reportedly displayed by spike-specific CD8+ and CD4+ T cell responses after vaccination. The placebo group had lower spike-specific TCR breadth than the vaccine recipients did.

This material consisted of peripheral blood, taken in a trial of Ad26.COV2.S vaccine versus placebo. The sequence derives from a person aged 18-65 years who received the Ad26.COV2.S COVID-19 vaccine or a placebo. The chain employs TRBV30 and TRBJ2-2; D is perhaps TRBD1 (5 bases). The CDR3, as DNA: TGTGCCTGGGGACATAACACCGGGGAGCTGTTTTTT. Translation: CAWGHNTGELFF.